The 30 T cell receptor beta chains listed next were all sequenced from one sample in a study of blood T cell repertoires in COVID-19. Profiling relied on immunoSEQ multiplex PCR, and the TCRdb table lists in-frame clones only, not all of them. Here the sample spans around 230,000 clones, approximately 88% being singletons. The material sequenced was peripheral blood. All receptors come from a man in his forties with acute or convalescent COVID-19.

The V and J genes are TRBV2 and TRBJ2-3; TRBD2 matches 10 bases. Trimming cost V 7 bases and J 12 bases; bases outside gene matches: 7. Germline CDR1 and CDR2: SNHLY and FYNNEI. CDR3 length: 12 residues. The CDR3 loop is CASTLAGGHQYF. The CDR3 DNA follows: TGTGCCAGCACCTTAGCGGGAGGACACCAGTATTTT. The full variable domain, its missing parts supplied by reference TRBV2 and TRBJ2-3, is EPEVTQTPSHQVTQMGQEVILRCVPISNHLYFYWYRQILGQKVEFLVSFYNNEISEKSEIFDDQFSVERPDGSNFTLKIRSTKLEDSAMYFCASTLAGGHQYFGPGTRLTVL.

V is TRBV30 and J is TRBJ2-7; D is ambiguous. Deletions cut 0 bases from V and 3 bases from J, with 3 bases between. The CDR3 length is 11 residues. From germline, CDR1 is GTSNPN and CDR2 SVGIG (reference sequence). CDR3 nucleotide sequence: TGTGCCTGGAGTGTCTACTACGAGCAGTACTTC. Its protein is CAWSVYYEQYF.

The chain carries TRBV2 and TRBJ1-1; D uncertain. The CDR3 has 15 amino acids. Trimming took 2 bases from V and 10 from J, leaving 20 bases between them. Germline-derived CDR1 and CDR2 are SNHLY and FYNNEI. The CDR3: CASSEPRGATQRAFF. The CDR3 nucleotides are TGTGCCAGCAGTGAACCACGCGGCGCCACCCAGCGAGCTTTCTTT.

The CDR3 here is CASSVPPGLAGIYEQYF. As DNA, the CDR3 is TGTGCCAGCAGTGTACCTCCGGGGCTAGCGGGGATCTACGAGCAGTACTTC. The genes are TRBV28 and TRBJ2-7; 9 positions agree with TRBD2. The CDR3 length is 17 residues. The germline V gene encodes CDR1 MDHEN and CDR2 SYDVKM. Trimming took 5 bases from V and 3 from J; bases not matched to a gene: 14.

The chain couples TRBV18 to TRBJ2-7, with 7 nucleotides matching TRBD2. This CDR3 contains 15 residues. Germline-derived CDR1 and CDR2 are KGHSH and LQKENI. The ends lost 3 bases at V and 0 bases at J; junction bases unmatched: 5. Here the CDR3 reads CASSPGGSLSYEQYF. In DNA, the CDR3 is TGTGCCAGCTCACCGGGAGGGAGCCTCTCCTACGAGCAGTACTTC.

The chain uses TRBV5-5 and TRBJ2-1, with TRBD2 matching 9 bases. Germline CDR1 is SGHKS and CDR2 is YYEKEE (reference sequence). Trimming took 0 bases from V and 7 from J; bases not matched to a gene: 2. The CDR3 consists of 14 residues. CDR3 sequence (DNA): TGTGCCAGCAGCTTGGATCTAGCGGGGAATGAGCAGTTCTTC. Residues: CASSLDLAGNEQFF.

The chain uses TRBV6-2 or TRBV6-3 and TRBJ1-2; 8 nucleotides align to TRBD1. V shed 0 bases, J shed 4 bases, and the junction held 4 bases outside the gene matches. The V gene's germline CDR1 is MNHEY and CDR2 SVGEGT. The CDR3 spans 15 residues. In nucleotides, the CDR3 is TGTGCCAGCAGTTACTCTCAGGGGGCGAGCTATGGCTACACCTTC. Encoded protein: CASSYSQGASYGYTF.

CDR3 protein: CASSFSGTRWSSYNEQFF. CDR3 nucleotide sequence: TGTGCCAGTAGTTTCTCAGGGACTAGGTGGAGCTCCTACAATGAGCAGTTCTTC. The rearrangement uses TRBV19 and TRBJ2-1; 8 bases match TRBD2. Losses at the gene ends were 5 bases for V and 0 bases for J; bases not matched to a gene: 12. The CDR3 covers 18 residues. Germline lookup yields CDR1 LNHDA and CDR2 SQIVND (reference sequence).

V and J are TRBV10-3 and TRBJ2-2; TRBD1 matches 11 bases. The V segment lost 6 bases and the J segment 5 bases; nucleotides outside the gene matches: 5. This CDR3 is built from 15 residues. The germline V gene encodes CDR1 ENHRY and CDR2 SYGVKD. The CDR3 protein is CAIRTGTGGTGELFF. DNA for the CDR3: TGTGCCATCAGAACCGGGACAGGGGGTACCGGGGAGCTGTTTTTT.

The chain carries TRBV7-9 and TRBJ2-7, with 11 bases fitting TRBD2. The CDR3 consists of 15 residues. V shed 6 bases and J 5 bases; nucleotides not matched to a gene: 9. Germline CDR1 SEHNR, CDR2 FQNEAQ (reference sequence). CDR3 sequence reads: CASSSGRASVDEQYF. In nucleotides, the CDR3 is TGTGCCAGCAGTAGCGGGAGGGCCTCTGTGGACGAGCAGTACTTC.

The V call is TRBV5-4, the J call TRBJ2-3, with TRBD2 matching 11 bases. V was pared by 2 bases and J by 11 bases, with 7 bases of the junction left unmatched. CDR3 length: 14 residues. CDR1 is SGHNT and CDR2 is YYREEE in the germline V gene (reference sequence). The CDR3 nucleotides are TGTGCCAGCAGCTTTAGCGGGAGGGCCCGAGAGCAGTATTTT. Protein sequence: CASSFSGRAREQYF.

This chain joins TRBV3-1 (or the pseudogene TRBV3-2) and TRBJ2-1; TRBD2 aligns across 10 bases. V shed 3 bases and J 5 bases; nucleotides not matched to a gene: 16. The CDR3 is 19 residues long. Germline CDR1 reads LGHDT; CDR2 reads YNNKEL (reference sequence). The CDR3 loop is CASSQGLGSGRVFHNEQFF. For the CDR3, the DNA is TGTGCCAGCAGCCAGGGTCTCGGGAGCGGGAGGGTATTCCACAATGAGCAGTTCTTC.

This chain links TRBV24-1 with TRBJ2-1, with 7 nucleotides matching TRBD1. This CDR3 comprises 15 residues. Germline V gene data show CDR1 as KGHDR and CDR2 as SFDVKD. The junction had 7 bases not matched to a gene; V was cut back by 5 bases and J by 4 bases. The CDR3 region is CATSGTGTDYNEQFF. DNA for the CDR3: TGTGCCACCAGTGGGACAGGAACTGATTACAATGAGCAGTTCTTC.

The V call is TRBV4-2, the J call TRBJ1-5; TRBD1 aligns across 7 bases. The CDR3 has 15 residues. V was clipped by 1 base and J by 5 bases; unmatched bases: 5. Germline V gives CDR1 LGHNA, CDR2 YNFKEQ. DNA of the CDR3: TGTGCCAGCAGCCAAGGAGACAGGGACCATCAGCCCCAGCATTTT. As protein: CASSQGDRDHQPQHF.

CDR3 region: CASSVGQGGSGANVLTF. As DNA, the CDR3 is TGTGCCAGCAGCGTGGGACAGGGGGGCTCTGGGGCCAACGTCCTGACTTTC. V gene TRBV13 combines with J gene TRBJ2-6, with 11 positions matching TRBD1. V was pared by 5 bases and J by 0 bases, with 3 bases of the junction left unmatched. Germline loops: CDR1 PRHDT, CDR2 FYEKMQ (reference sequence). The CDR3 consists of 17 residues.

The chain joins TRBV5-8 to TRBJ2-2; D is unresolved. The CDR3 runs 14 residues. CDR1 and CDR2 (germline): SGHTS, YDEGEE. The ends were cut back, 4 bases at V and 4 bases at J, with 11 bases in the middle. The CDR3: CASSLGWATGELFF. In nucleotides, the CDR3 is TGTGCCAGCAGCCTGGGATGGGCCACCGGGGAGCTGTTTTTT. The variable domain in full, with the rest retrieved from reference TRBV5-8 and TRBJ2-2, is EAGVTQSPTHLIKTRGQQATLRCSPISGHTSVYWYQQALGLGLQFLLWYDEGEERNRGNFPPRFSGRQFPNYSSELNVNALELEDSALYLCASSLGWATGELFFGEGSRLTVL.

This chain joins TRBV5-1 and TRBJ2-3, with 7 bases matching TRBD2. Germline V gene data show CDR1 as SGHRS and CDR2 as YFSETQ. The V segment lost 0 bases and the J segment 7 bases; nucleotides outside the gene matches: 11. This CDR3 contains 16 residues. The CDR3 reads CASSLAGGLAAYTQYF. The CDR3 DNA follows: TGCGCCAGCAGCTTGGCCGGAGGGCTAGCGGCCTATACGCAGTATTTT.

This sequence joins TRBV6-5 and TRBJ1-2; TRBD1 matches at 7 bases. Germline V gene lookup returns CDR1 MNHEY and CDR2 SVGAGI. The CDR3 totals 15 residues. V shed 0 bases, J shed 3 bases, and the junction held 4 bases outside the gene matches. The DNA of the CDR3 is TGTGCCAGCAGTTACTCGACTACAGGGGACTATGGCTACACCTTC. Residues: CASSYSTTGDYGYTF.

The rearrangement joins TRBV2 to TRBJ1-5, with D uncertain. This CDR3 spans 13 amino acids. V was shortened by 6 bases and J by 0 bases, with 6 bases between the two germline ends. In germline, CDR1 is SNHLY, CDR2 FYNNEI. Written as DNA, the CDR3 is TGTGCCAGCAGGGCCAATAGCAATCAGCCCCAGCATTTT. Residues: CASRANSNQPQHF.

This sequence joins TRBV18 and TRBJ2-5; D is ambiguous. Germline V gene data show CDR1 as KGHSH and CDR2 as LQKENI. V lost 0 bases to trimming and J lost 5 bases, with 7 bases between them. The CDR3 is made up of 13 amino acids. The CDR3 DNA reads TGTGCCAGCTCACCACCGTGGCCCGAGACCCAGTACTTC. The encoded protein is CASSPPWPETQYF.

The genes are TRBV11-2 and TRBJ1-3, with a possible D match to TRBD1 (6 bases). The CDR3 consists of 17 residues. Germline assignment: CDR1 SGHAT and CDR2 FQNNGV. V lost 4 bases, J lost 0 bases, and 16 bases lay in between. The CDR3 nucleotides read TGTGCCAGCAGCTCATCGCGAGGACAGCTCTCTGGAAACACCATATATTTT. Translated, it gives CASSSSRGQLSGNTIYF. Combining the CDR3 with reference TRBV11-2 and TRBJ1-3 gives the whole variable domain EAGVAQSPRYKIIEKRQSVAFWCNPISGHATLYWYQQILGQGPKLLIQFQNNGVVDDSQLPKDRFSAERLKGVDSTLKIQPAKLEDSAVYLCASSSSRGQLSGNTIYFGEGSWLTVV.

The CDR3 bases are TGTGCCAGCAGCGCGCGGGGCTTAGGAAAGGGCAATGAGCAGTTCTTC. This gives the protein CASSARGLGKGNEQFF. The chain carries TRBV9 and TRBJ2-1; D possibly corresponds to TRBD2 (6 bases). V was pared by 3 bases and J by 6 bases, with 19 bases between. The CDR3 runs 16 residues. CDR1 is SGDLS, CDR2 YYNGEE, per germline.

This clone was found many times. The genes are TRBV5-6 and TRBJ2-3; D remains ambiguous. Trimming removed 0 bases from V and 8 bases from J, with 7 bases in between. Germline V gene data show CDR1 as SGHDT and CDR2 as YYEEEE. This CDR3 is 12 amino acids long. CDR3 in DNA: TGTGCCAGCAGCTTGGTAGCCGGTACGCAGTATTTT. This translates into CASSLVAGTQYF.

The rearrangement joins TRBV15 to TRBJ1-1; D is possibly TRBD1 (6 bases). This CDR3 spans 13 amino acids. Per germline, CDR1 LNHNV and CDR2 YYDKDF (reference sequence). V lost 5 bases and J 8 bases, leaving 15 bases between the germline ends. The CDR3 nucleotides read TGTGCCACCAGCTTAGAGCGAAGGGGGGAAGCTTTCTTT. Encoded protein: CATSLERRGEAFF. Using reference TRBV15 and TRBJ1-1 for the parts outside the CDR3, the full variable domain is DAMVIQNPRYQVTQFGKPVTLSCSQTLNHNVMYWYQQKSSQAPKLLFHYYDKDFNNEADTPDNFQSRRPNTSFCFLDIRSPGLGDTAMYLCATSLERRGEAFFGQGTRLTVV.

This chain connects TRBV6-5 to TRBJ1-5; unclear D gene. V gave up 5 bases and J gave up 8 bases, with 16 bases separating them. There are 14 residues in the CDR3. The germline CDR1 and CDR2 sequences are MNHEY and SVGAGI. The DNA for the CDR3 is TGTGCCAGCAGTCCCGACCTCCGCCTAGAGCCCCAGCATTTT. This gives the protein CASSPDLRLEPQHF.

The chain is built from TRBV5-6 and TRBJ1-2; 7 nucleotides line up with TRBD1. This CDR3 has 17 amino acids. Germline CDR1 reads SGHDT; CDR2 reads YYEEEE. V was clipped by 1 base and J by 3 bases; unmatched bases: 12. CDR3 DNA sequence: TGTGCCAGCAGCTTGATAATCTCGCGTGGGACAGACTATGGCTACACCTTC. This codes for CASSLIISRGTDYGYTF.

In regard to this clone: At one boundary the junction diverges from the germline segment, which might be a read error. The chain recombines TRBV7-8 with TRBJ1-2; D is unresolved. Germline-derived CDR1 and CDR2 are SGHVS and FQNEAQ. This CDR3 is built from 15 residues. The CDR3 here is CASSVAGRTNYGYTF. The CDR3 region has the DNA TGTGCCAGCAGCGTAGCCGGGAGAACTAACTATGGCTACACCTTC.

The chain links TRBV18 to TRBJ2-2; 9 bases align to TRBD2. The V gene's germline CDR1 is KGHSH and CDR2 LQKENI. V lost 4 bases and J lost 5; bases outside the gene matches: 8. The CDR3 is 16 amino acids. Written as DNA, the CDR3 is TGTGCCAGCTCACTTTCTAGCGGGATACCGACCGGGGAGCTGTTTTTT. This codes for CASSLSSGIPTGELFF. Combining the CDR3 with reference TRBV18 and TRBJ2-2 gives the whole variable domain NAGVMQNPRHLVRRRGQEARLRCSPMKGHSHVYWYRQLPEEGLKFMVYLQKENIIDESGMPKERFSAEFPKEGPSILRIQQVVRGDSAAYFCASSLSSGIPTGELFFGEGSRLTVL.

The chain couples TRBV12-3 or TRBV12-4 to TRBJ2-2; tentatively, D is TRBD2 (6 bases). Trimming removed 6 bases at V and 6 bases at J, with 11 bases between. This CDR3 has 13 amino acids. CDR3 nucleotides: TGTGCCAGCAGGGACCTAGCGCCCGGGGAGCTGTTTTTT. Its protein product is CASRDLAPGELFF.

This clone was recorded at least ten times. The chain links TRBV4-2 to TRBJ1-2, with D hard to call. The CDR3 sequence is 15 residues long. CDR1 is LGHNA and CDR2 is YNFKEQ in the germline V gene. Trimming took 1 base from V and 5 from J, leaving 14 bases between them. For the CDR3, the DNA is TGTGCCAGCAGCCAAGGTGTCGCAGATGAATATGGCTACACCTTC. This translates into CASSQGVADEYGYTF.